The sequence of this T cell receptor (beta chain) was determined in a study of blood T cell repertoires in COVID-19. Authors' data handling: Reference gene primer amplification yielded estimated nucleated cell counts. TCRdb's copy holds only in-frame clones and misses some; the assay was immunoSEQ multiplex PCR. V and J calls and clone size are as listed in that table; D and trimming were resolved from the DNA. The sample lists 430,000 or so clones; about 90% were seen once. The sequenced sample consisted of peripheral blood. This TCR was recovered from a man aged 18 to 30 with COVID-19, enrolled during active disease.

Written as DNA, the CDR3 is TGTGCCAGCAGTTGGGACAGGGGCCACAATGAGCAGTTCTTC. It is translated as CASSWDRGHNEQFF. The chain links TRBV27 to TRBJ2-1; 10 bases agree with TRBD1. Looked up from germline, CDR1 is MNHEY and CDR2 is SMNVEV (reference sequence). V was pared by 4 bases and J by 5 bases, with 2 bases of the junction left unmatched. The CDR3 spans 14 residues.